This TCR beta chain was captured by sequencing in a study of PD-1 blockade in classical Hodgkin lymphoma. Libraries were prepared by immunoSEQ multiplex PCR; TCRdb keeps only in-frame clonotypes and omits some of them. The sample carries about 93,000 clones, about 93% recorded once. There was relapse after autologous stem cell transplantation in every patient, and there was variation in brentuximab vedotin exposure. This material consisted of peripheral blood mononuclear cells (PBMCs), taken before the second cycle of nivolumab. This TCR was sampled from a human donor with classical Hodgkin lymphoma.

CDR3 in DNA: TGTGCCACCAGCGCAGGGGCGAACACTGAAGCTTTCTTT. Translation: CATSAGANTEAFF. V gene TRBV15 combines with J gene TRBJ1-1, with D possibly being TRBD1 (6 bases). V lost 5 bases and J lost 1, with 8 bases in between. The CDR3 has 13 residues. In germline, CDR1 is LNHNV, CDR2 YYDKDF (reference sequence).